This T cell receptor beta chain was sequenced for a study of graft-versus-host responses after intestinal transplantation. With regard to this clone: No antigen is known for it.

This CDR3 contains 16 residues. V shed 5 bases, J shed 8 bases, and the junction held 8 bases outside the gene matches. Germline CDR1 is SGHTA and CDR2 is FQGNSA. The data were produced by immunoSEQ multiplex PCR, yet TCRdb's version contains in-frame clones alone and is incomplete. Here the sample spans about 70,000 clones, about 90% being singletons. The starting material was unstimulated CD8+ T cells sorted from spleen or lymph node cells, obtained before intestinal transplant. The origin of this receptor is a human donor who received an intestinal transplant. V usage is TRBV7-2 and J usage is TRBJ2-1; 14 positions match TRBD2. For the CDR3, the DNA is TGTGCCAGCAGCCATAAGACTAGCGGGGGGGCATATGAGCAGTTCTTC. It encodes CASSHKTSGGAYEQFF.